The following is a T cell receptor (beta chain) sequence with its context. Its matching antigen is unknown. These data belong to a study of post-analysis software for immune sequencing data. Broader study findings: For normalized Chao1 diversity, multiple sclerosis patients scored significantly lower than controls did. Patients showed TRBV5-6, TRBV5-1 and TRBV20-1 among roughly 5 TRBV segments more frequent than in controls.

Unique molecular identifiers had been added to the TCR beta cDNA libraries. Via MiXCR, TCRdb re-called the PCR reads, giving one row per CDR3 protein. This table has hundreds of thousands of distinct CDR3 sequences, roughly 45% appearing once. J gave up 0 bases and V 0 bases, and 1 base lay outside the gene matches. CDR1 is SGHTA and CDR2 is FQGNSA in the germline V gene. CDR3 length equals 15 residues. The clonotype comes from a girl aged 10-17 years with multiple sclerosis. J is TRBJ1-1 and V is TRBV7-2, with 7 bases matching TRBD1. Sequencing was done on a sample of blood. The CDR3 here is CASSLAGQMNTEAFF. For the CDR3, the DNA is TGTGCCAGCAGCTTAGCGGGACAGATGAACACTGAAGCTTTCTTT.